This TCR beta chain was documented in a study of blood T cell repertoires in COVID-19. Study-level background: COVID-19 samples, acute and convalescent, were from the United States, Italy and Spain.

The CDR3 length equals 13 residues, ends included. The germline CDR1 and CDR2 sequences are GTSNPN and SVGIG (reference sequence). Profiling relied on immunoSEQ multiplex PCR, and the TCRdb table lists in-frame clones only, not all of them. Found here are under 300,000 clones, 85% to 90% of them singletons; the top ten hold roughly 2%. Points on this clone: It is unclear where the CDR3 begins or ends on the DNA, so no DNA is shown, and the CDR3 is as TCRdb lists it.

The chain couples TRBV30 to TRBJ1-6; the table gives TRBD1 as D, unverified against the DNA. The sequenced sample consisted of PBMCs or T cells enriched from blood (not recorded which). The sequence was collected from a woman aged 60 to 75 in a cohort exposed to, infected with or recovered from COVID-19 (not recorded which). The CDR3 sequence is CGSGQGSNSPLHF.